This TCR beta chain was documented in a study of Ad26.COV2.S vaccination and SARS-CoV-2 variants. As for the study in general: Once or twice, 56 days apart, Ad26.COV2.S was delivered intramuscularly.

Germline CDR1 reads SEHNR; CDR2 reads FQNEAQ (reference sequence). The CDR3 length is 14 residues. Germline trimming cut 1 base from V and 4 bases from J; bases unmatched to any gene: 0. Findings and caveats of the study: The TCR breadth and depth analyses may have produced an underestimate of total T cell responses.

TCRdb's table, derived via immunoSEQ multiplex PCR, lists solely in-frame clones and lacks some. The sample has about 280,000 clones; 80% to 90% are singletons. Specified treatment: roughly 20 received Ad26.COV2.S at low or high dose, single or two shots; roughly five received placebo; per-sample allocation not given. Material that was analyzed had been drawn on day 63 after the first vaccine or placebo injection. Whoever gave the sample was an adult aged 18-55 years in Boston. An Ad26 vector carrying the Wuhan-strain SARS-CoV-2 spike served as the vaccine. Worth noting for this clone: Its antigen is unidentified. This specimen includes other DNA sequences encoding the same CDR3.

The specimen comprised peripheral blood, sampled in a trial of Ad26.COV2.S vaccine versus placebo. The receptor comes from a person aged 18-60 years who received the Ad26.COV2.S COVID-19 vaccine or a placebo. This rearrangement joins TRBV7-9 to TRBJ1-5, with 8 bases lining up with TRBD1. The CDR3 DNA reads TGTGCCAGCAGCTTAGACAGGGGGAATCAGCCCCAGCATTTT. As protein: CASSLDRGNQPQHF.